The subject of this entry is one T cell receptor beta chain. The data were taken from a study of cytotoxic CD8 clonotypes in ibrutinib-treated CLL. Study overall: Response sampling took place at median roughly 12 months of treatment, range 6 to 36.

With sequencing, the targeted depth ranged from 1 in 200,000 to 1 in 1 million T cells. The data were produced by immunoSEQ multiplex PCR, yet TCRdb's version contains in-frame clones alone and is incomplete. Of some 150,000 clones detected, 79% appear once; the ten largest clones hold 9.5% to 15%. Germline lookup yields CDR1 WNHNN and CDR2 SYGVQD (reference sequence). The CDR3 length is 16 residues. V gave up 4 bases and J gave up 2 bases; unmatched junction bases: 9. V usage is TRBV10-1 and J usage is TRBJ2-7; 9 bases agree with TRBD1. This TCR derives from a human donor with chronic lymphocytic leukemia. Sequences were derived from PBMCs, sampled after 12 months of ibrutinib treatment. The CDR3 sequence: CASSGTGTGNPYEQYF. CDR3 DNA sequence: TGCGCCAGCAGTGGAACCGGGACAGGGAATCCCTACGAGCAGTACTTC.